The clone carrying this T cell receptor (beta chain) was detected many times. The sample comes from a study of Graves' ophthalmopathy and Graves' hyperthyroidism. RNA transcripts were the template, and TCR beta CDR3 regions were amplified from them. An opening RT-PCR round employed HTBI primers and preceded a second-round multiplex PCR. TCRdb processed the multiplex PCR reads anew with MiXCR; each CDR3 protein has one entry. The table includes about 370,000 distinct CDR3 sequences, around 20% detected once. Sequenced input: peripheral blood. The source is a woman younger than 30 with Graves' ophthalmopathy.

The CDR3 protein is CASSLPKTGLFQETQYF. In nucleotides, the CDR3 is TGTGCCAGCAGTTTACCTAAGACAGGGCTTTTCCAAGAGACCCAGTACTTC. This chain connects TRBV28 to TRBJ2-5, with 7 bases lining up with TRBD1. Germline V gene data show CDR1 as MDHEN and CDR2 as SYDVKM. Trimming cost V 2 bases and J 1 base; bases outside gene matches: 10. The CDR3 contains 17 residues.